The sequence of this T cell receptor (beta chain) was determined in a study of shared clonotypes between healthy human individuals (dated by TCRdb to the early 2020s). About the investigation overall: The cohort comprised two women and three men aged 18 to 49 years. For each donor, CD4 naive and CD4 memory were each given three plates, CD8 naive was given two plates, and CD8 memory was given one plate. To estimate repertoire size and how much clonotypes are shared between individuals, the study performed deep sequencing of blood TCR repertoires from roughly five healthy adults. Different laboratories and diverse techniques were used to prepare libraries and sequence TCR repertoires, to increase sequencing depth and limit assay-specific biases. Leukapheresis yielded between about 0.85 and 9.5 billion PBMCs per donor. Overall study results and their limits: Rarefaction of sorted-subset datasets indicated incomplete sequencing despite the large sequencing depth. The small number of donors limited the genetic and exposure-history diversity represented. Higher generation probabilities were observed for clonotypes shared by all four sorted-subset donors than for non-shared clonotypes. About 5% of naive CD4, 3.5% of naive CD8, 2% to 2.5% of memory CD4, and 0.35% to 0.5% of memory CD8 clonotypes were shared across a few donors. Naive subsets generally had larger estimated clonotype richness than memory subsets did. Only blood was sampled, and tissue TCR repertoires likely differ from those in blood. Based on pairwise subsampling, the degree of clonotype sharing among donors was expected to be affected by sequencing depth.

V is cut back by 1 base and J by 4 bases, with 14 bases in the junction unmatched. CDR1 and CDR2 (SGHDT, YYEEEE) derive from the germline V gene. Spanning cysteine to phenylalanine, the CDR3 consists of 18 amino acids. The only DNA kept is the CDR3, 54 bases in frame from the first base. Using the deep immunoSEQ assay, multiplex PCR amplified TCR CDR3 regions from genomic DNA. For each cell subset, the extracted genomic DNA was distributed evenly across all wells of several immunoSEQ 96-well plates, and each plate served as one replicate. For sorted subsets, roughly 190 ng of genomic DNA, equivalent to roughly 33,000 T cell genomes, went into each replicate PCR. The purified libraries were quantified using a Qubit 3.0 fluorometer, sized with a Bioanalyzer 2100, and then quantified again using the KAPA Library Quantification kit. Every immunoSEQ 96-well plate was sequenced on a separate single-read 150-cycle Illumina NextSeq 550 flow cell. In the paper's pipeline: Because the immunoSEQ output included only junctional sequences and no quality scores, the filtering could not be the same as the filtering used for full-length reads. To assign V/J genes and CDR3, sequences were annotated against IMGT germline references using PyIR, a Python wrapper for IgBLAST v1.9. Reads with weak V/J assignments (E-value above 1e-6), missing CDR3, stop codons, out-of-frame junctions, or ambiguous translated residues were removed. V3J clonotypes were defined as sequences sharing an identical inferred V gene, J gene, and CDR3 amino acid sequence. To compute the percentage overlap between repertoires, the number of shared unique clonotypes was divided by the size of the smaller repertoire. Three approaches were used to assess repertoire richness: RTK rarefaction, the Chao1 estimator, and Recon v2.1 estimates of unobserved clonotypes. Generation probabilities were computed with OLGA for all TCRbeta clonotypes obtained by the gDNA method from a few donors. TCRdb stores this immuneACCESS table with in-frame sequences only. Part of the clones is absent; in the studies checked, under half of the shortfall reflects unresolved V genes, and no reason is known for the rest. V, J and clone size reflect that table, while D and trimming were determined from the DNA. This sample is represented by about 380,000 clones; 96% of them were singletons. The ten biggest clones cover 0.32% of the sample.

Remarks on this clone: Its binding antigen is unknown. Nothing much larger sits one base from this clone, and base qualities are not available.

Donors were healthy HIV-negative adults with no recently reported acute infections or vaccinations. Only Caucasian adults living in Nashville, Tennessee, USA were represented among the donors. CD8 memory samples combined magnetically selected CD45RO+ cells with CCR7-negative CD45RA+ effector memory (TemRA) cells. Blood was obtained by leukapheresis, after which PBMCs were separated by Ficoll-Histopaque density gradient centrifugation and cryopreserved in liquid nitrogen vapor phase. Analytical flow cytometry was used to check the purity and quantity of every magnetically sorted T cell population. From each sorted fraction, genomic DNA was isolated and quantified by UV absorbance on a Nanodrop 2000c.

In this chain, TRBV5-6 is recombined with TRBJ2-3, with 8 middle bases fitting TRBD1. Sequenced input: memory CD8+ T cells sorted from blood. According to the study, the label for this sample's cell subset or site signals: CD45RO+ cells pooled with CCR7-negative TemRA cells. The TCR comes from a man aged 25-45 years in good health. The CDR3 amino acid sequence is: CASSLWGRDRPPSDTQYF. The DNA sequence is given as TGTGCCAGCAGCTTGTGGGGTCGGGACAGGCCGCCCTCAGATACGCAGTATTTT.